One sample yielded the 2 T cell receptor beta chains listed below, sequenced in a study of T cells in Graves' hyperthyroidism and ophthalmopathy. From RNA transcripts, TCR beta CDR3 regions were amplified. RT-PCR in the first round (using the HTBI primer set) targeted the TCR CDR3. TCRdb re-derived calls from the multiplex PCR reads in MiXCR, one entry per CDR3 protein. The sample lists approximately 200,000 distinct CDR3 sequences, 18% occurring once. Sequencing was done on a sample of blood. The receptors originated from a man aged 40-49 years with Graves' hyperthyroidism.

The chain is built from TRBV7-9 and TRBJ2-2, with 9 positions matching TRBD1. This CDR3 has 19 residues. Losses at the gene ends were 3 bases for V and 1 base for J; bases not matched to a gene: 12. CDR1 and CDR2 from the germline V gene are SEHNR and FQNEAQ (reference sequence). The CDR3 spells CASSFSRTGEMKNTGELFF. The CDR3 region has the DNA TGTGCCAGCAGCTTTTCGAGGACAGGGGAAATGAAGAACACCGGGGAGCTGTTTTTT. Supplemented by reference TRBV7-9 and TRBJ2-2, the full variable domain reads DTGVSQNPRHKITKRGQNVTFRCDPISEHNRLYWYRQTLGQGPEFLTYFQNEAQLEKSRLLSDRFSAERPKGSFSTLEIQRTEQGDSAMYLCASSFSRTGEMKNTGELFFGEGSRLTVL.

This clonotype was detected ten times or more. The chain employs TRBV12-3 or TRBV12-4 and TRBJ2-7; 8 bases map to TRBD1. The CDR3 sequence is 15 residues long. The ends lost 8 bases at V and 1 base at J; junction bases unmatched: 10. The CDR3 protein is CASGSRDRGSYEQYF. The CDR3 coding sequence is TGTGCCAGCGGCTCACGCGACAGGGGATCCTACGAGCAGTACTTC.